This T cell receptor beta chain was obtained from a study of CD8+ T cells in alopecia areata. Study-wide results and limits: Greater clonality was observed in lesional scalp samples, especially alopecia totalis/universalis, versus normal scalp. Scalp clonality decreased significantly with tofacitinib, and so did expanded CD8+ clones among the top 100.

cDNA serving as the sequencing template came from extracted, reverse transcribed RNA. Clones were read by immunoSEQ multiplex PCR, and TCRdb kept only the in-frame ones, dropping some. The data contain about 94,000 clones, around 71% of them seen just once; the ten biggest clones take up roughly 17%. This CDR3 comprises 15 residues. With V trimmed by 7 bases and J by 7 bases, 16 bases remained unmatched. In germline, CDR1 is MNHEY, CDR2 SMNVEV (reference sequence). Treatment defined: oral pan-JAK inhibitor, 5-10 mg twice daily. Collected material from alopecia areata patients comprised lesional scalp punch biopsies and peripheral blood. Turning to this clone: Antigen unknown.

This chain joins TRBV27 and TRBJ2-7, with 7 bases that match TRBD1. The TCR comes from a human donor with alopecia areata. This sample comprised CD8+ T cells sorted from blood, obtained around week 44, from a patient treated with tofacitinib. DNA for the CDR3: TGTGCCAGCAAAGGGGGCCGGGACACCCTTTCTGAGCAGTACTTC. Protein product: CASKGGRDTLSEQYF.